This T cell receptor (beta chain) was captured by sequencing in a study of lymphopenia after photon versus proton radiotherapy. TCRdb's table, derived via immunoSEQ multiplex PCR, lists solely in-frame clones and lacks some. Counted here are approximately 65,000 clones, more than 75% occurring once; the ten biggest clones make up approximately 10%. Points on this clone: The antigen remains undetermined. The same CDR3 can be traced to other DNA sequences in this sample.

Overall study results and limits: After the lymphocyte nadir, photon-treated repertoires showed oligoclonal expansion, especially of CD8+ Temra cells. Photon-treated patients lost naive T cells and TCR diversity; proton-treated stayed stable.

The junction had 2 bases not matched to a gene; V was cut back by 4 bases and J by 5 bases. The CDR3 totals 12 residues. CDR1 SQVTM and CDR2 ANQGSEA come from the germline V gene. The sequence was obtained from an older man with esophageal cancer. The rearrangement uses TRBV29-1 and TRBJ1-5; 7 positions match TRBD1. The starting material was peripheral blood, obtained from a patient treated with proton-based radiotherapy. CDR3 DNA: TGCAGCGTTGGAGACAGGGATCAGCCCCAGCATTTT. It translates to CSVGDRDQPQHF.